Following are 27 T cell receptor beta chains from one sample sequenced in a study of Ad26.COV2.S vaccination and SARS-CoV-2 variants. TCRdb's table, derived via immunoSEQ multiplex PCR, lists solely in-frame clones and lacks some. The sample has about 350,000 clones; 88% are singletons. Treatment given: around 19 received Ad26.COV2.S at low or high dose, single or two shots; about 5 received placebo; per-sample allocation not given. Vaccine and placebo recipients were sampled on day 63 after the first injection. Sequencing was performed on peripheral blood, taken in a trial of Ad26.COV2.S vaccine versus placebo. The receptor source for this set is a person aged 18-60 years who received the Ad26.COV2.S COVID-19 vaccine or a placebo.

The chain joins TRBV9 to TRBJ2-1; 9 bases agree with TRBD2. The CDR3 spans 14 residues. CDR1 and CDR2 from the germline V gene are SGDLS and YYNGEE. The V and J ends lost 1 base and 5 bases, in that order; junction bases with no gene match: 1. CDR3 amino acids: CASSVIAGDNEQFF. The CDR3 coding sequence is TGTGCCAGCAGCGTAATAGCGGGGGACAATGAGCAGTTCTTC.

V usage is TRBV24-1 and J usage is TRBJ1-1; weak D call: TRBD1 (5 bases). The V and J ends lost 9 bases and 5 bases respectively, with 21 bases between them. This CDR3 has 15 residues. Per the germline V gene, CDR1 is KGHDR and CDR2 is SFDVKD. CDR3: CATLTFDRKKTEAFF. The CDR3 DNA sequence: TGTGCCACCCTTACTTTCGACAGAAAAAAAACTGAAGCTTTCTTT.

The gene calls are TRBV19 and TRBJ1-5; possible D gene TRBD1, 6 bases. CDR1 is LNHDA and CDR2 is SQIVND in the germline V gene (reference sequence). The CDR3 has 16 residues. Deletions cut 4 bases from V and 7 bases from J, with 20 bases between. CDR3 nucleotides: TGTGCCAGTAGTAACCCCGCCGGGGGCTCGGGGCAGCCCCAGCATTTT. Encoded protein: CASSNPAGGSGQPQHF. The full variable domain, with the rest looked up from reference TRBV19 and TRBJ1-5, is DGGITQSPKYLFRKEGQNVTLSCEQNLNHDAMYWYRQDPGQGLRLIYYSQIVNDFQKGDIAEGYSVSREKKESFPLTVTSAQKNPTAFYLCASSNPAGGSGQPQHFGDGTRLSIL.

V usage is TRBV9 and J usage is TRBJ1-5; 10 bases line up with TRBD1. The CDR3 totals 17 residues. CDR1 is SGDLS, CDR2 YYNGEE, per germline. With V trimmed by 2 bases and J by 7 bases, 12 bases remained unmatched. The chain's CDR3 is CASSVRIDRGLEQPQHF. CDR3 in DNA: TGTGCCAGCAGCGTCCGAATCGACAGGGGGCTTGAACAGCCCCAGCATTTT. The entire variable domain, with the rest obtained from reference TRBV9 and TRBJ1-5, is as follows: DSGVTQTPKHLITATGQRVTLRCSPRSGDLSVYWYQQSLDQGLQFLIQYYNGEERAKGNILERFSAQQFPDLHSELNLSSLELGDSALYFCASSVRIDRGLEQPQHFGDGTRLSIL.

The chain joins TRBV7-3 to TRBJ2-7, with D possibly TRBD2 on 5 matching bases. Germline assignment: CDR1 SGHTA and CDR2 FQGTGA. V lost 5 bases and J 1 base, leaving 12 bases between the germline ends. CDR3 length: 14 residues. The CDR3 DNA reads as TGTGCCAGCAGCCCATTACCGGGATCCTACGAGCAGTACTTC. It codes for CASSPLPGSYEQYF.

This clone was seen only once. This chain links TRBV5-5 with TRBJ1-2; D gene uncertain. This CDR3 region has 13 residues. The germline CDR1 and CDR2 sequences are SGHKS and YYEKEE (reference sequence). With 1 base removed from V and 8 bases from J, the gap between germline ends came to 12 bases. In DNA, the CDR3 is TGTGCCAGCAGCTTGACGGAATTGCGGGGCTACACCTTC. Translated, it gives CASSLTELRGYTF. The full variable domain, its missing parts supplied by reference TRBV5-5 and TRBJ1-2, is DAGVTQSPTHLIKTRGQQVTLRCSPISGHKSVSWYQQVLGQGPQFIFQYYEKEERGRGNFPDRFSARQFPNYSSELNVNALLLGDSALYLCASSLTELRGYTFGSGTRLTVV.

The chain couples TRBV11-3 to TRBJ1-5; weak D call: TRBD1 (5 bases). The V end lost 1 base, the J end lost 0 bases, and 22 bases lay between the germline ends. Germline CDR1 reads SGHNT; CDR2 reads YENEEA. The CDR3 consists of 20 residues. This CDR3 reads CASSLVSSGGGENSNQPQHF. The CDR3 nucleotides are TGTGCCAGCAGCTTAGTAAGCAGTGGGGGAGGGGAAAATAGCAATCAGCCCCAGCATTTT.

V and J are TRBV28 and TRBJ2-1, with 7 bases aligning to TRBD2. The V segment lost 4 bases and the J segment 7 bases; nucleotides outside the gene matches: 10. CDR3 length equals 15 residues. CDR1 and CDR2 (germline): MDHEN, SYDVKM. The CDR3 DNA reads as TGTGCCAGCAGTTCCCTTGGGAGGGATGGGAATGAGCAGTTCTTC. It translates to CASSSLGRDGNEQFF.

The genes are TRBV20-1 and TRBJ2-3; a possible D gene is TRBD2 (5 bases). V shed 6 bases and J shed 6 bases, with 7 bases lying between them. CDR1 DFQATT and CDR2 SNEGSKA come from the germline V gene (reference sequence). CDR3 length: 10 amino acids. CDR3 nucleotide sequence: TGCAGTGCCGACTACGATACGCAGTATTTT. Translation: CSADYDTQYF.

The rearrangement links TRBV7-6 to TRBJ1-1; D perhaps matches TRBD1 (5 bases). Germline V gene sequence: CDR1 SGHVS, CDR2 FNYEAQ. The CDR3 runs 15 residues. V was pared by 2 bases and J by 6 bases, with 16 bases between. The CDR3 DNA reads TGTGCCAGCAGCTTAAGAACGGGGGAGGTCGCTGAAGCTTTCTTT. Amino acid sequence: CASSLRTGEVAEAFF.

The chain recombines TRBV11-3 with TRBJ2-5; TRBD2 matches at 10 bases. The trim removed 3 bases at V and 4 bases at J, leaving 8 bases unmatched. The germline gives CDR1 SGHNT, CDR2 YENEEA. The CDR3 totals 16 residues. The DNA of the CDR3 is TGTGCCAGCAGCTTCGGAAAGCGGGGGGGATCAGAGACCCAGTACTTC. Translated, it gives CASSFGKRGGSETQYF.

V is TRBV11-3 and J is TRBJ2-2; D possibly corresponds to TRBD2 (5 bases). The germline V gene encodes CDR1 SGHNT and CDR2 YENEEA. The V and J ends lost 5 bases and 3 bases respectively, with 16 bases between them. CDR3 length: 16 amino acids. As DNA, the CDR3 is TGTGCCAGCAGCAAAGGAGGATTTAAGGACACCGGGGAGCTGTTTTTT. Its translation: CASSKGGFKDTGELFF.

This chain connects TRBV18 to TRBJ2-5, with TRBD1 identical over 8 bases. Looked up from germline, CDR1 is KGHSH and CDR2 is LQKENI. This CDR3 spans 18 amino acids. The junction had 17 bases not matched to a gene; V was cut back by 5 bases and J by 3 bases. The CDR3 loop reads CASSEHHFPGQEKETQYF. As DNA, the CDR3 is TGTGCCAGCTCAGAGCACCACTTCCCGGGACAGGAGAAAGAGACCCAGTACTTC.

The CDR3 spells CASSLGPGPRFDQPQHF. CDR3 in DNA: TGTGCCAGCAGCTTAGGGCCGGGGCCGAGATTCGATCAGCCCCAGCATTTT. The V gene is TRBV7-2, the J gene TRBJ1-5; D is perhaps TRBD1 (5 bases). The length of the CDR3 is 17 residues. Germline CDR1 SGHTA, CDR2 FQGNSA. Trimming removed 1 base from V and 5 bases from J, with 18 bases in between.

CDR3 in amino acids: CASSPRTSNGYTF. In nucleotides, the CDR3 is TGTGCCAGCAGCCCCCGGACCTCAAATGGCTACACCTTC. This chain uses TRBV4-2 with TRBJ1-2; D is undetermined. Looked up from germline, CDR1 is LGHNA and CDR2 is YNFKEQ. The CDR3 runs to 13 residues. Trimming took off 4 bases at V and 6 bases at J, with 12 bases between the two ends.

The chain has TRBV27 and TRBJ1-3; D call uncertain. The CDR3 extends over 16 amino acids. Per the germline V gene, CDR1 is MNHEY and CDR2 is SMNVEV (reference sequence). Trimming pared 5 bases from V and 0 bases from J, leaving 14 bases between. The CDR3 loop is CASSPSLLRSGNTIYF. CDR3 bases: TGTGCCAGCAGTCCCTCCCTCCTGCGCTCTGGAAACACCATATATTTT.

V gene TRBV19 combines with J gene TRBJ1-5; D gene ambiguous. Between the trimmed V and J ends, which lost 7 bases and 0 bases, there was a span of 7 bases. Germline V gives CDR1 LNHDA, CDR2 SQIVND (reference sequence). The CDR3 length is 13 residues. In DNA, the CDR3 is TGTGCCAGTACTACATATAGCAATCAGCCCCAGCATTTT. Translation: CASTTYSNQPQHF.

The J gene is TRBJ1-1, the V gene TRBV27; TRBD1 is a possible D gene (5 bases). The CDR3 loop spans 14 amino acids. Trimming took off 6 bases at V and 1 base at J, with 12 bases between the two ends. Germline lookup yields CDR1 MNHEY and CDR2 SMNVEV (reference sequence). CDR3 protein: CASSLSGANTEAFF. CDR3 sequence (DNA): TGTGCCAGCAGCTTGTCCGGGGCGAACACTGAAGCTTTCTTT.

The rearrangement uses TRBV7-9 and TRBJ2-2; D remains ambiguous. Germline V gene data show CDR1 as SEHNR and CDR2 as FQNEAQ (reference sequence). The CDR3 length is 14 residues. Trimming shortened V by 5 bases and J by 1 base, and 8 bases separated the two germline ends. The CDR3 reads CASSLRWNTGELFF. The DNA for the CDR3 is TGTGCCAGCAGCCTCAGGTGGAACACCGGGGAGCTGTTTTTT.

The chain recombines TRBV5-1 with TRBJ1-1; 7 nucleotides align to TRBD1. Trimming at V came to 4 bases and at J to 1 base, leaving 7 bases not matched to a gene. CDR3 length: 15 amino acids. Germline V gene lookup returns CDR1 SGHRS and CDR2 YFSETQ. CDR3 residues: CASSTGQARNTEAFF. In DNA form, the CDR3 reads TGCGCCAGCAGCACCGGACAGGCAAGGAACACTGAAGCTTTCTTT.

This chain connects TRBV2 to TRBJ1-2, with D maybe TRBD1 (6 bases). The V end lost 6 bases, the J end lost 3 bases, and 26 bases lay between the germline ends. Germline V gene lookup returns CDR1 SNHLY and CDR2 FYNNEI. CDR3 length: 18 residues. In DNA form, the CDR3 reads TGTGCCAGCAGCCGAAATAGGGCCGGGGGCGATGGTGACTATGGCTACACCTTC. This sequence encodes CASSRNRAGGDGDYGYTF. The full variable domain, with the rest looked up from reference TRBV2 and TRBJ1-2, is EPEVTQTPSHQVTQMGQEVILRCVPISNHLYFYWYRQILGQKVEFLVSFYNNEISEKSEIFDDQFSVERPDGSNFTLKIRSTKLEDSAMYFCASSRNRAGGDGDYGYTFGSGTRLTVV.

The rearrangement links TRBV6-5 to TRBJ1-1; 8 bases map to TRBD1. The V gene's germline CDR1 is MNHEY and CDR2 SVGAGI. Unmatched junction bases numbered 8, after V lost 6 bases and J lost 11 bases. The CDR3 spans 12 residues. This CDR3 is CASRNWDRTAFF. The CDR3 DNA sequence: TGTGCCAGCAGGAACTGGGACAGGACGGCTTTCTTT.

This rearrangement joins TRBV11-2 to TRBJ1-6; D possibly corresponds to TRBD1 (5 bases). The germline CDR1 and CDR2 sequences are SGHAT and FQNNGV. Trimming removed 6 bases from V and 7 bases from J, with 13 bases in between. There are 14 residues in the CDR3. The CDR3 region has the DNA TGTGCCAGCAGATCTACAGGACGAAATTCACCCCTCCACTTT. Protein: CASRSTGRNSPLHF. Combining the CDR3 with reference TRBV11-2 and TRBJ1-6 gives the whole variable domain EAGVAQSPRYKIIEKRQSVAFWCNPISGHATLYWYQQILGQGPKLLIQFQNNGVVDDSQLPKDRFSAERLKGVDSTLKIQPAKLEDSAVYLCASRSTGRNSPLHFGNGTRLTVT.

The chain joins TRBV4-1 to TRBJ2-7; D gene uncertain. The CDR3 extends over 17 amino acids. Germline V gene lookup returns CDR1 MGHRA and CDR2 YSYEKL. The germline V and J ends were trimmed by 0 bases and 2 bases, with 17 bases remaining between them. The CDR3 nucleotides are TGCGCCAGCAGCCAAGATCCATTTTCGTACACGACCTACGAGCAGTACTTC. This sequence encodes CASSQDPFSYTTYEQYF.

V usage is TRBV29-1 and J usage is TRBJ2-3, with TRBD2 as a possible D gene (5 bases). In germline, CDR1 is SQVTM, CDR2 ANQGSEA. The CDR3 has 12 amino acids. V shed 6 bases and J shed 4 bases, with 11 bases lying between them. CDR3 region: CSVGRGADTQYF. The CDR3 nucleotides read TGCAGCGTAGGCCGGGGTGCAGATACGCAGTATTTT.

The chain carries TRBV27 and TRBJ2-7, with 7 bases that match TRBD1. With V trimmed by 3 bases and J by 4 bases, 3 bases remained unmatched. There are 13 residues in the CDR3. The V gene's germline CDR1 is MNHEY and CDR2 SMNVEV (reference sequence). In nucleotides, the CDR3 is TGTGCCAGCAGTTTCGGCAGGGGGTACGAGCAGTACTTC. This sequence encodes CASSFGRGYEQYF.

The chain joins TRBV5-1 to TRBJ2-7; tentatively, D is TRBD2 (5 bases). The CDR3 sequence is 15 residues long. V lost 0 bases, J lost 4 bases, and 14 bases lay in between. The germline V gene has CDR1 SGHRS and CDR2 YFSETQ. In DNA form, the CDR3 reads TGCGCCAGCAGCTTGGAAGTGACGGGGAATTACGAGCAGTACTTC. Encoded protein: CASSLEVTGNYEQYF.